These 24 T cell receptor beta chains were all obtained from the same sample, sequenced in a study of healthy donors' naive CD4 and CD8 T cells. Starting from 500 ng of total RNA, TCR libraries were made with linear amplification. MiXCR, run by TCRdb on the reads, gives a single entry per CDR3 protein. The sample has 180,000 or so distinct CDR3 sequences; nearly 75% are singletons. The sample taken for sequencing was naive CD4+ and CD8+ T cells sorted from blood, pooled from several donors. Every receptor here comes from a pool of human donors in good health; the sample pools cells from several healthy donors.

J is TRBJ2-5 and V is TRBV6-5, with 10 bases identical to TRBD2. Losses at the gene ends were 6 bases for V and 4 bases for J; bases not matched to a gene: 11. This CDR3 has 16 residues. The germline V gene encodes CDR1 MNHEY and CDR2 SVGAGI. CDR3 protein: CASRPMLAGGGETQYF. In DNA, the CDR3 is TGTGCCAGCAGACCTATGTTAGCGGGGGGCGGAGAGACCCAGTACTTC.

This chain links TRBV6-1 with TRBJ2-7, with a possible D match to TRBD1 (6 bases). CDR1 MNHNS and CDR2 SASEGT come from the germline V gene. The CDR3 has 11 residues. V was pared by 8 bases and J by 7 bases, with 12 bases between. The CDR3 protein is CASGTRTEQYF. In nucleotides, the CDR3 is TGTGCCAGCGGGACAAGGACAGAGCAGTACTTC.

The chain employs TRBV29-1 and TRBJ1-2; 7 positions agree with TRBD1. V lost 7 bases, J lost 2 bases, and 7 bases stayed unmatched. Germline V lookup: CDR1 SQVTM, CDR2 ANQGSEA. CDR3 length: 13 residues. The CDR3 sequence is CSGFTGANYGYTF. As DNA, the CDR3 is TGCAGCGGTTTCACAGGGGCGAACTATGGCTACACCTTC. The full variable domain, completed using reference TRBV29-1 and TRBJ1-2, is SAVISQKPSRDICQRGTSLTIQCQVDSQVTMMFWYRQQPGQSLTLIATANQGSEATYESGFVIDKFPISRPNLTFSTLTVSNMSPEDSSIYLCSGFTGANYGYTFGSGTRLTVV.

V gene TRBV4-1 combines with J gene TRBJ2-5, with D possibly being TRBD1 or TRBD2 (5 bases each). In germline, CDR1 is MGHRA, CDR2 YSYEKL. The CDR3 totals 17 residues. Trimming took 4 bases from V and 7 from J, leaving 25 bases between them. CDR3 region: CASSPVAGTAARGTQYF. Written as DNA, the CDR3 is TGCGCCAGCAGCCCTGTAGCCGGGACGGCGGCCCGGGGGACCCAGTACTTC.

V and J are TRBV27 and TRBJ1-1; no clear D gene. Trimming took 6 bases from V and 0 from J, leaving 17 bases between them. Germline CDR1 and CDR2: MNHEY and SMNVEV (reference sequence). The CDR3 consists of 16 residues. The CDR3: CASSPGYGEMNTEAFF. CDR3 sequence (DNA): TGTGCCAGCAGCCCAGGTTATGGAGAGATGAACACTGAAGCTTTCTTT.

The CDR3 DNA reads as TGTGCCAGCAGGGCCCGGGGCAGGGGACCTTCCGAGCAGTACTTC. Translation gives CASRARGRGPSEQYF. V and J are TRBV6-5 and TRBJ2-7; D possibly corresponds to TRBD1 (6 bases). Germline values: CDR1 MNHEY, CDR2 SVGAGI. CDR3 length: 15 amino acids. V was clipped by 6 bases and J by 6 bases, with 21 bases between them.

The genes are TRBV29-1 and TRBJ2-3; 8 nucleotides line up with TRBD1. The CDR3 is 14 amino acids. The J segment lost 2 bases and the V segment lost 7 bases, leaving 8 bases of the junction unmatched. Germline assignment: CDR1 SQVTM and CDR2 ANQGSEA. DNA of the CDR3: TGCAGCGGGGAACGGACAGGGTCCACAGATACGCAGTATTTT. Translated: CSGERTGSTDTQYF.

The chain uses TRBV7-8 and TRBJ2-1, with D perhaps TRBD2 (5 bases). The CDR3 is 14 amino acids. Germline lookup yields CDR1 SGHVS and CDR2 FQNEAQ. Trimming removed 7 bases at V and 1 base at J, with 11 bases between. The CDR3 loop is CASNLGGSYNEQFF. The CDR3 nucleotides are TGTGCCAGCAATCTAGGCGGGTCCTACAATGAGCAGTTCTTC.

This chain uses TRBV6-2 or TRBV6-3 with TRBJ2-3; D is unclear. Trimming left V 5 bases short and J 6 bases short, with 9 bases between. This CDR3 is built from 12 residues. The V gene's germline CDR1 is MNHEY and CDR2 SVGEGT. The CDR3 sequence is CASSQRRDTQYF. The CDR3 DNA follows: TGTGCCAGCAGTCAAAGGCGGGATACGCAGTATTTT.

The chain links TRBV6-2 or TRBV6-3 to TRBJ1-1; D not resolved. This CDR3 has 14 amino acids. Trimming removed 10 bases from V and 5 bases from J, with 20 bases in between. The germline V gene has CDR1 MNHEY and CDR2 SVGEGT. In DNA, the CDR3 is TGTGCCATCCAGAGCACCCCGGACGGGACTGAAGCTTTCTTT. It encodes CAIQSTPDGTEAFF.

V gene TRBV20-1 combines with J gene TRBJ2-7; 7 nucleotides align to TRBD1. Germline CDR1 reads DFQATT; CDR2 reads SNEGSKA (reference sequence). The CDR3 loop spans 12 amino acids. The trim removed 3 bases at V and 6 bases at J, leaving 5 bases unmatched. The CDR3 DNA is TGCAGTGCTAGGCCTACAGGGGTCGAGCAGTACTTC. It encodes CSARPTGVEQYF.

The chain employs TRBV6-5 and TRBJ1-5; D is uncertain. Trimming cost V 1 base and J 2 bases, with 6 bases left between them. This CDR3 comprises 14 residues. Per the germline V gene, CDR1 is MNHEY and CDR2 is SVGAGI. The CDR3 reads CASSYYRGNQPQHF. The DNA for the CDR3 is TGTGCCAGCAGTTACTACCGGGGCAATCAGCCCCAGCATTTT.

The V and J genes are TRBV12-3 or TRBV12-4 and TRBJ1-5; D ambiguous. Trimming shortened V by 7 bases and J by 7 bases, and 17 bases separated the two germline ends. This CDR3 has 14 residues. The CDR3 loop reads CASTLEVSRQPQHF. DNA for the CDR3: TGTGCCAGCACCTTGGAGGTCAGTCGGCAGCCCCAGCATTTT.

This chain joins TRBV15 and TRBJ2-1; no clear D. Deletions cut 3 bases from V and 2 bases from J, with 5 bases between. This CDR3 has 13 residues. CDR1 is LNHNV, CDR2 YYDKDF, per germline (reference sequence). In nucleotides, the CDR3 is TGTGCCACCAGCAGCGGCACCTACAATGAGCAGTTCTTC. This gives the protein CATSSGTYNEQFF.

This clonotype was found once. V usage is TRBV29-1 and J usage is TRBJ2-7; 8 bases are a match to TRBD2. Germline V gives CDR1 SQVTM, CDR2 ANQGSEA. The CDR3 contains 13 residues. The ends lost 4 bases at V and 0 bases at J; junction bases unmatched: 2. The CDR3 loop is CSVGGRHSYEQYF. The CDR3 bases are TGCAGCGTTGGCGGGAGGCACTCCTACGAGCAGTACTTC.

The gene calls are TRBV29-1 and TRBJ2-7; D is possibly TRBD1 or TRBD2 (5 bases each). Germline assignment: CDR1 SQVTM and CDR2 ANQGSEA. V was cut by 7 bases and J by 5 bases, with 12 bases left in between. There are 11 residues in the CDR3. CDR3 region: CSAGDVDEQYF. Written as DNA, the CDR3 is TGCAGCGCTGGGGACGTTGACGAGCAGTACTTC.

This chain uses TRBV10-3 with TRBJ1-4, with no clear D. Trimming stripped 3 bases from V and 7 bases from J, with 18 bases between. Germline CDR1 reads ENHRY; CDR2 reads SYGVKD. This CDR3 has 16 amino acids. CDR3 loop: CAISEGGKAWGEKLFF. Here the CDR3 DNA reads TGTGCCATCAGTGAAGGAGGAAAAGCCTGGGGTGAAAAACTGTTTTTT.

The chain links TRBV14 to TRBJ2-7; 8 bases match TRBD1. This CDR3 region has 16 residues. Looked up from germline, CDR1 is SGHDN and CDR2 is FVKESK. V gave up 4 bases and J gave up 1 base; unmatched junction bases: 9. This CDR3 reads CASSLRDRPTSYEQYF. Written as DNA, the CDR3 is TGTGCCAGCAGCCTACGGGACAGGCCAACATCCTACGAGCAGTACTTC.

The chain uses TRBV29-1 and TRBJ2-2; D is unresolved. Germline CDR1 SQVTM, CDR2 ANQGSEA. This CDR3 contains 13 residues. With 6 bases removed from V and 4 bases from J, the gap between germline ends came to 12 bases. CDR3 coding DNA: TGCAGCGTCGACCCCCAGGTCACCGGGGAGCTGTTTTTT. Translation: CSVDPQVTGELFF.

The chain has TRBV6-2 or TRBV6-3 and TRBJ1-1; D remains ambiguous. There are 12 residues in the CDR3. In germline, CDR1 is MNHEY, CDR2 SVGEGT. Trimming cost V 2 bases and J 0 bases, with 1 base left between them. The CDR3: CASSYMNTEAFF. The CDR3 region has the DNA TGTGCCAGCAGTTACATGAACACTGAAGCTTTCTTT.

The chain carries TRBV20-1 and TRBJ1-5; D not certain. Germline V gene data show CDR1 as DFQATT and CDR2 as SNEGSKA (reference sequence). This CDR3 is 15 amino acids long. V shed 1 base and J shed 7 bases, with 17 bases lying between them. CDR3 sequence: CSARVTPMREQPQHF. The CDR3 DNA is TGCAGTGCTAGAGTTACCCCCATGAGAGAACAGCCCCAGCATTTT.

The chain employs TRBV19 and TRBJ2-7, with D perhaps matching TRBD2 (5 bases). Germline loops: CDR1 LNHDA, CDR2 SQIVND (reference sequence). This CDR3 spans 13 amino acids. V was pared by 5 bases and J by 7 bases, with 15 bases between. This chain's CDR3 is CASSSQRRGEQYF. In DNA, the CDR3 is TGTGCCAGTAGTTCCCAGCGAAGAGGGGAGCAGTACTTC.

This chain links TRBV15 with TRBJ2-5, with D perhaps matching TRBD2 (5 bases). This CDR3 is built from 17 residues. Germline-derived CDR1 and CDR2 are LNHNV and YYDKDF (reference sequence). Trimming stripped 0 bases from V and 3 bases from J, with 17 bases between. The CDR3 here is CATSRDNLSGKEETQYF. Written as DNA, the CDR3 is TGTGCCACCAGCAGAGATAACCTCTCGGGAAAGGAAGAGACCCAGTACTTC.

V is TRBV27 and J is TRBJ2-1; D perhaps matches TRBD2 (6 bases). Germline V CDR1 and CDR2: MNHEY, SMNVEV (reference sequence). The CDR3 sequence is 19 residues long. V was shortened by 2 bases and J by 2 bases, with 22 bases between the two germline ends. The CDR3: CASSLPPMVTSRTYNEQFF. CDR3 in DNA: TGTGCCAGCAGTTTACCCCCTATGGTGACTAGTAGGACCTACAATGAGCAGTTCTTC.